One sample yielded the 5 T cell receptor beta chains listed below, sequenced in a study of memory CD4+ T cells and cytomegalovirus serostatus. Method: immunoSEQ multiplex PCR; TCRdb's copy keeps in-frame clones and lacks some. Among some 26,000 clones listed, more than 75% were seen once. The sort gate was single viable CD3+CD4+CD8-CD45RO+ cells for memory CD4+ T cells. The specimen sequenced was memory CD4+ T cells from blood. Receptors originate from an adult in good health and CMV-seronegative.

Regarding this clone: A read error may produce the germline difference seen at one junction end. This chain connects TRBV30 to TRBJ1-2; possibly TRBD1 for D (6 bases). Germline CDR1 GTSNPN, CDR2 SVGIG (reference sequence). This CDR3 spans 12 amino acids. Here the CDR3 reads CAWSPLGQTILF. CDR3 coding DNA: TGTGCCTGGAGTCCATTAGGACAGACCATCCTATTC.

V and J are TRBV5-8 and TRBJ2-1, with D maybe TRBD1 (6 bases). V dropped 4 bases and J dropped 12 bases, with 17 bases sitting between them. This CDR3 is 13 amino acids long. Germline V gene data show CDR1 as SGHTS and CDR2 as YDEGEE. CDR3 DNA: TGTGCCAGCAGCGAATACACAGGGCGGCGGCAGTTCTTC. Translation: CASSEYTGRRQFF.

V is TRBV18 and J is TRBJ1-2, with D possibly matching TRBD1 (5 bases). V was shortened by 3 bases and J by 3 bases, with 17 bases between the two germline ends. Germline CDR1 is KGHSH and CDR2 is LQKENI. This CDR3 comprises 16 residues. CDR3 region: CASSPSRGREHYGYTF. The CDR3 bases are TGTGCCAGCTCACCCTCACGGGGCAGGGAGCACTATGGCTACACCTTC.

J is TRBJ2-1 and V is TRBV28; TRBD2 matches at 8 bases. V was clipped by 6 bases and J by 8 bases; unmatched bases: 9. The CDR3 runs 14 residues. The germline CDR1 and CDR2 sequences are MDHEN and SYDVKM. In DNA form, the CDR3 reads TGTGCCAGCAGGCCGGGACTAGGGGCACATGAGCAGTTCTTC. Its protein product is CASRPGLGAHEQFF. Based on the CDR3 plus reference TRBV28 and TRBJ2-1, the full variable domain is DVKVTQSSRYLVKRTGEKVFLECVQDMDHENMFWYRQDPGLGLRLIYFSYDVKMKEKGDIPEGYSVSREKKERFSLILESASTNQTSMYLCASRPGLGAHEQFFGPGTRLTVL.

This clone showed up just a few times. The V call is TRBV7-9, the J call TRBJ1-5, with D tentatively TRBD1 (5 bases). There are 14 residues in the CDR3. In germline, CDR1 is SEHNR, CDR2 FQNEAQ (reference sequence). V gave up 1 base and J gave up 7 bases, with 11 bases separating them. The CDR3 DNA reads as TGTGCCAGCAGCTTAGAAGGGGTGGGGCAGCCCCAGCATTTT. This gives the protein CASSLEGVGQPQHF.